One TCR beta chain is described in this entry. Its antigen is unidentified. Germline CDR1 is MDHEN and CDR2 is SYDVKM. Trimming left V 4 bases short and J 3 bases short, with 7 bases between. This CDR3 spans 12 amino acids. Sequencing used immunoSEQ multiplex PCR; TCRdb keeps in-frame clones, though not all of them. Of about 130,000 clones in the sample, around 94% were seen once. The data originate from a study of human thymus T cells. Study outcomes and limitations: Thymic repertoires from unrelated individuals overlapped highly, related research reported. Both thymic and peripheral blood repertoires showed apparently biased V and J usage.

Resections removed during corrective heart surgery provided the thymus tissue used. The sample donors, healthy Finnish infants, were having corrective surgery for congenital heart defects. The J gene is TRBJ2-7, the V gene TRBV28, with no clear D. The sequencing sample was made of thymus tissue. The clonotype originates from a boy under two years old with a congenital heart defect but otherwise immunologically healthy. The CDR3 region has the DNA TGTGCCAGCAGTTCGGACGGCTACGAGCAGTACTTC. This encodes CASSSDGYEQYF.